This T cell receptor beta chain originates from a study of T cells in Graves' hyperthyroidism and ophthalmopathy. This clonotype was seen a handful of times. The V end lost 0 bases, the J end lost 10 bases, and 13 bases lay between the germline ends. There are 13 residues in the CDR3. Germline V gene data show CDR1 as SGHTS and CDR2 as YDEGEE. The source material, RNA transcripts, was used to amplify TCR beta CDR3 regions. The HTBI primer set was used in a first-round RT-PCR of the TCR CDR3. One entry per CDR3 protein, called by TCRdb with MiXCR from the multiplex PCR reads. Among hundreds of thousands of distinct CDR3 sequences, 35% to 45% were seen once, and the ten largest hold approximately 8.7%.

The origin of this receptor is a man aged 18 to 30 with Graves' hyperthyroidism. Sequencing used blood. The chain has TRBV5-8 and TRBJ1-1; D ambiguous. The DNA for the CDR3 is TGTGCCAGCAGCTTGGGACGATCTGGATCAGCTTTCTTT. Amino acid sequence: CASSLGRSGSAFF.